One T cell receptor (beta chain) is described in this entry. This sample is part of a study of shared clonotypes between healthy human individuals. About the study: With ages of 18 to 49, the donors were two women and three men.

In germline, CDR1 is KGHSH, CDR2 LQKENI. This CDR3 contains 14 residues. Trimming shortened V by 2 bases and J by 7 bases, and 12 bases separated the two germline ends. In replicate PCRs of unsorted PBMC, about 320 ng DNA, some 30,000 T cell genomes, was used. Unsorted PBMC DNA went through sequencing on ten immunoSEQ deep assay plates. In the authors' methods: Filtering of immunoSEQ junctional sequences could not match full-length read filtering. Sequencing was performed with immunoSEQ multiplex PCR; in TCRdb, only in-frame clones are kept and a portion is missing. V and J calls and clone size are copied from that table; D and trimming were computed from the DNA. The data contain about 470,000 clones, roughly three quarters of them singletons.

The J gene is TRBJ2-1, the V gene TRBV18; a possible D gene is TRBD2 (6 bases). Sequenced: PBMCs. This sequence originates from a woman between 40 and 55 years old in good health. Some clones in this sample may be carry-over from other donors' samples. This CDR3 reads CASSPAVGGNEQFF. The DNA for the CDR3 is TGTGCCAGCTCACCAGCGGTGGGGGGAAATGAGCAGTTCTTC.